These T cell receptor beta chains were read from a single sample in a study of T cells in Graves' hyperthyroidism and ophthalmopathy. TCRdb analysed the multiplex PCR reads with MiXCR anew, one entry per CDR3 protein. The table lists about 270,000 distinct CDR3 sequences, approximately 16% of them singletons, with roughly 31% in the top ten. The sample was blood. The receptors were sampled from a woman aged 50 to 60 with Graves' hyperthyroidism that later progressed to Graves' ophthalmopathy. CDR3s include the opening cysteine and the closing phenylalanine or tryptophan. The order of the fields is D gene, V gene, CDR3 protein. A D gene is named only where the DNA matches it firmly.

D: -; V: TRBV13; CDR3: CASSARTLGNTIYF
D: TRBD2; V: TRBV28; CDR3: CASSILAGRYEQYF
D: TRBD1; V: TRBV6-1; CDR3: CASSDGYRGYHNEQFF
D: TRBD2; V: TRBV9; CDR3: CASSPSGRAHEQYF
D: TRBD2; V: TRBV20-1; CDR3: CSARGDSGVYKEQFF
D: -; V: TRBV6-1; CDR3: CASSGQSNQPRHF
D: -; V: TRBV28; CDR3: CASSGTADTQYF
D: TRBD1; V: TRBV5-1; CDR3: CASSMQGGRDSPLHF
D: TRBD1; V: TRBV9; CDR3: CASSVTTGVPTYNEQFF
D: -; V: TRBV27; CDR3: CATRGRNSYNSPLHF
D: TRBD1; V: TRBV12-3/TRBV12-4; CDR3: CASNSGQGTNEKLFF
D: TRBD2; V: TRBV5-6; CDR3: CASSFGLAELNGEQFF
D: TRBD2; V: TRBV10-3; CDR3: CAISESASGRAEQFF
D: -; V: TRBV5-1; CDR3: CASSLESGVHEQYF
D: TRBD2; V: TRBV5-1; CDR3: CASSLSLAGGANTGELFF
D: TRBD2; V: TRBV27; CDR3: CASSFLLAESTDTQYF
D: -; V: TRBV28; CDR3: CASSLLGTTGELFF
D: -; V: TRBV20-1; CDR3: CSVSGARGANQPQHF
D: -; V: TRBV5-1; CDR3: CASSLGWTDSTDTQYF
D: -; V: TRBV6-1; CDR3: CAIPARGWYGYTF
D: TRBD2; V: TRBV6-5; CDR3: CASSYAGGYYNEQFF
D: -; V: TRBV5-4; CDR3: CASSSTPSSEQFF
D: -; V: TRBV7-8; CDR3: CASSLDTQGSNEQFF
D: -; V: TRBV3-1; CDR3: CASSLYSPDDSPLHF
D: TRBD2; V: TRBV11-2; CDR3: CASRPTSGSYNEQFF
D: TRBD2; V: TRBV20-1; CDR3: CSARTSGRPSYEQYF
D: -; V: TRBV28; CDR3: CASSTPGRAGAEKLFF
D: -; V: TRBV28; CDR3: CASSPRQSYEQYF
D: -; V: TRBV30; CDR3: CAWSVDGRDTQYF
D: -; V: TRBV27; CDR3: CASSPLLVNEQFF
D: TRBD1; V: TRBV12-5; CDR3: CASGLDRGYEQYF
D: -; V: TRBV14; CDR3: CASNQVGGQYNEQFF
D: TRBD2; V: TRBV27; CDR3: CASSLSPSGSPLGSTDTQYF
D: -; V: TRBV6-1; CDR3: CASSEKSKRAYNEQFF
D: TRBD2; V: TRBV10-3; CDR3: CAISEGLAGVNEQFF
D: -; V: TRBV5-1; CDR3: CAGTSNYGYTF
D: -; V: TRBV29-1; CDR3: CSVGSSRGPFGYGYTF
D: -; V: TRBV20-1; CDR3: CSALDSVNEKLFF
D: TRBD2; V: TRBV20-1; CDR3: CSASSGVNTGELFF
D: -; V: TRBV11-3; CDR3: CASSSYRDTEAFF
D: TRBD2; V: TRBV18; CDR3: CASSPSAPGGPTGELFF
D: -; V: TRBV11-2; CDR3: CASTVGGGNTIYF
D: TRBD2; V: TRBV5-6; CDR3: CASSLTSGRLSDTQYF
D: -; V: TRBV20-1; CDR3: CSARVTGELFF